The entry below gives a single TCR beta chain sequence along with its context. Its antigen is not identified. The entry originates in a study of CD8 T cells in ankylosing spondylitis. General study points: There were earlier reports of some motif variants in reactive arthritis synovial fluid and blood. Reportedly, significant enrichment of disease-linked clones occurred in matched ankylosing spondylitis synovial fluid. In ankylosing spondylitis blood, a motif of roughly 8 highly homologous TCR beta variants appeared characteristic. Disease-linked clones were CD8+ and relatively rare in peripheral blood.

The CDR3 sequence is 13 residues long. Germline loops: CDR1 LGHDT, CDR2 YNNKEL (reference sequence). V gave up 4 bases and J gave up 8 bases, with 12 bases separating them. TCRdb re-analysed the 5' RACE reads in MiXCR, keeping a single row per CDR3 protein. This table has almost 400,000 distinct CDR3 sequences, about 20% appearing once. The clonotype originates from a male donor with ankylosing spondylitis. The specimen was blood, either unsorted or a sorted T cell fraction (not recorded which). The chain links TRBV3-1 to TRBJ1-3; D is unresolved. The chain's CDR3 is CASSPRGVDTIYF. CDR3 nucleotide sequence: TGTGCCAGCAGCCCCCGAGGTGTTGACACCATATATTTT.